This T cell receptor beta chain appears in the sequencing data of a study of blood T cells in healthy people across ages (dated by TCRdb to between 2015 and 2016). Regarding the complete study: In model experiments, roughly one uniquely barcoded TCR beta cDNA molecule per two T cells was captured by template switching. The study measured age-related changes in TCR beta repertoire diversity using deep sequencing normalized with unique cDNA molecular identifiers. The donors were divided into four age groups: young (average around 16 years), middle-aged (about 40), aged (around 67) and long-lived (around 80). To avoid experimental bias, donors of different ages were randomly spread across the sequencing lanes. Using the same blood draw, the study looked at two additional independent replicas of 1 million unique cDNA reads for two donors, one aged 18 to 29 and the other aged 80 or older.

This clonotype was seen a few times. This receptor's antigen is unknown. Base qualities are missing; no much larger clone stands one base away. Systemically healthy Caucasian individuals from Russia, over 30 in total and aged roughly 6 to 95 years, were included as donors. Each donor gave about 9.7 milliliters of peripheral blood, drawn into EDTA-treated Vacutainer tubes. Ficoll-Paque density-gradient centrifugation was used to isolate PBMCs, with at least 6.5 million per sample. Trizol reagent was used to extract total RNA from PBMCs, with at least 5.5 micrograms per sample. Naive CD45RAhigh/CD27high T cell percentages were measured by flow cytometry on a PBMC aliquot from every donor. Broader findings and caveats from the paper: Estimates of total diversity based on one million sequenced T cells were considered lower bounds and underestimates. A strong correlation was found between observed TCR beta diversity and the percentage of naive T cells measured by flow cytometry. Compared with the aged group, the long-lived group had more naive CD4+ T cells, fewer expanded clones and increased TCR diversity, a pattern suggesting age selection. As age increased, observed TCR beta diversity per million T cells dropped in a roughly linear way, and a significant reduction was already evident by age roughly 36. Because donor CMV infection status was unknown, age-related changes in expanded clonotypes were potentially confounded. Since profiling was done on bulk unsorted PBMCs, naive and antigen-experienced compartments could not be conclusively compared.

Libraries were built with 5' RACE. Sequencing was carried out with an Illumina HiSeq 2500. A second PCR of 7 to 11 cycles was performed with a sample-barcoded 5' primer and a J-beta primer mix. A unique molecular identifier was introduced onto each TCR beta cDNA molecule by a template-switch 5' adaptor carrying 12 random nucleotides. Each sample yielded at least 2.5 million CDR3-containing paired-end reads. The Mint cDNA synthesis kit, primed by a TRBC-specific oligonucleotide, was used to synthesize first-strand cDNA from all RNA. Following uracil-DNA glycosylase treatment, all cDNA underwent a first 18-cycle PCR with the universal primers M1SS and BC2_uni_R. The original methods were these. For normalization, 1 million high-quality reads were randomly selected from each sample, with every read carrying a distinct molecular identifier. Reads sharing molecular identifiers were discarded rather than binned into consensus sequences. MiTCR, run with a Q25 quality threshold and the strictest error-elimination algorithm, handled CDR3 identification, clonotype clustering and error correction. A nonparametric unseen species model with Euler transformation was used to estimate a lower bound on total TCR beta diversity. TCRdb reworked the public reads: Q25 trimming with fastp, MiXCR clone assembly, productive beta chains retained. Here each entry gathers all rows of one CDR3 protein and keeps the most common genes and DNA. These V and J calls derive from TCRdb rather than the authors' analysis. This sample lists fewer than 1 million distinct CDR3 sequences; approximately 48% were detected once. Together, the top ten hold under 20% of the sample.

The CDR3 measures 15 amino acids from cysteine to phenylalanine. The entry retains the CDR3 DNA only, 45 bases that are in frame from base 1. CDR1 is given as LNHNV and CDR2 as YYDKDF, both from the germline V gene (reference sequence). The V end gives up 3 bases and the J end 2 bases, leaving 5 bases in the junction not matched to a gene. Specimen: blood. The sequence was collected from a man in his sixties in good health. This chain joins TRBV15 to TRBJ2-3, with 7 central nucleotides matching TRBD2. In nucleotide form, the sequence is TGTGCCACCAGCAGTAGCCTAGCGGCCACAGATACGCAGTATTTT. This encodes CATSSSLAATDTQYF. The CDR3, completed at both ends by the reference TRBV15 and TRBJ2-3 genes, gives the full variable domain DAMVIQNPRYQVTQFGKPVTLSCSQTLNHNVMYWYQQKSSQAPKLLFHYYDKDFNNEADTPDNFQSRRPNTSFCFLDIRSPGLGDTAMYLCATSSSLAATDTQYFGPGTRLTVL.